The T cell receptor (beta chain) described here comes from a study of CD8 T cell repertoires and HIV-1 epitope variants. Study context: Controls were a CMV, EBV and flu pool, Ebola AY9, and no peptide. Epitopes were three Gag families plus Nef HW9 and YT9. General study findings and limits: Under ten antigen-specific TCR beta clonotypes were found; 5 to 7 seemed cross-reactive to variants. Nef KF9 drew several clonotypes and HW9 one, without TAALDMSHF responses.

CDR1 and CDR2 from the germline V gene are MGHRA and YSYEKL. The length of the CDR3 is 15 residues. Trimming removed 1 base from V and 1 base from J; junction bases left unmatched: 3. Profiled with immunoSEQ multiplex PCR; TCRdb holds only in-frame clones, not every one. Of several thousand clones listed, approximately 61% are singletons. On this clone: Its cognate antigen is unknown.

The material sequenced was cultured CD8+ T cells derived from PBMCs. This chain connects TRBV4-1 to TRBJ2-7, with 8 bases identical to TRBD2. The sequence was collected from a male donor with HIV. CDR3 nucleotides: TGCGCCAGCAGCCAAGTGCGGGGGGCTTCCTACGAGCAGTACTTC. Its protein product is CASSQVRGASYEQYF.